The present TCR beta chain was sequenced within a study of T cell responses to AZD1222 COVID-19 vaccine. Looking at the study overall: Some second doses came at about 4 weeks and others at about 12 weeks; these were pooled.

Trimming left V 4 bases short and J 5 bases short, with 14 bases between. The V gene's germline CDR1 is SEHNR and CDR2 FQNEAQ (reference sequence). This CDR3 is 14 amino acids long. Study-level results: Donors were mostly white British, more females; clonal diversity possibly underestimated.

The protocol was immunoSEQ multiplex PCR, while the TCRdb copy is restricted to in-frame clones and leaves out a portion. The sample contains more than 95,000 clones, around 90% of which appear only once. On this clone itself: Its target is not known.

This sample comprised peripheral blood, obtained on day 0 of AZD1222 vaccination. The rearrangement joins TRBV7-9 to TRBJ2-5, with a weak D call TRBD2 (5 bases). This TCR was sampled from an adult in good health. The CDR3 DNA follows: TGTGCCAGCAGCTGGTCCGGGGATCAGGAGACCCAGTACTTC. Protein product: CASSWSGDQETQYF.